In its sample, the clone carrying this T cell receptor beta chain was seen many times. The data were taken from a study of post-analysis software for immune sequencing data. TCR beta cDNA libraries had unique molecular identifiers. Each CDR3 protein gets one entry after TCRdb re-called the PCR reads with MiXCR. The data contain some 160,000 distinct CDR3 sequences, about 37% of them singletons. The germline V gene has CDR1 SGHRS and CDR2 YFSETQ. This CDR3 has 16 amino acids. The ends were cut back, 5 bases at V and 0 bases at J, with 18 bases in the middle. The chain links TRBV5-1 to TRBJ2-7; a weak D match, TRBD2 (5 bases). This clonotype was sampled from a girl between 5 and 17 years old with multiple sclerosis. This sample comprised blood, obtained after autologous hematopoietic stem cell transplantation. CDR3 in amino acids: CASSFGIAQRSYEQYF. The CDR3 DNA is TGCGCCAGCAGTTTCGGAATAGCGCAACGCTCCTACGAGCAGTACTTC. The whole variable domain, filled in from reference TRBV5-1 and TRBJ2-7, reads KAGVTQTPRYLIKTRGQQVTLSCSPISGHRSVSWYQQTPGQGLQFLFEYFSETQRNKGNFPGRFSGRQFSNSRSEMNVSTLELGDSALYLCASSFGIAQRSYEQYFGPGTRLTVT.